This record looks at one T cell receptor (beta chain) sequence and its context. Sequenced by immunoSEQ multiplex PCR; TCRdb stores in-frame clones only, minus some. The sample records some 510,000 clones, 79% being singletons. Healthy and HIV-negative, the adult donors had no recent acute infections or vaccinations. The data were obtained in a study of shared clonotypes between healthy human individuals. This CDR3 is 15 amino acids long. Trimming removed 3 bases from V and 6 bases from J, with 15 bases in between. Germline loops: CDR1 MGHDK, CDR2 SYGVNS. The sequencing input was PBMCs. The clonotype was recovered from a woman aged 40 to 50 in good health. Some clones in this sample may be carry-over from other donors' samples. This chain connects TRBV25-1 to TRBJ1-5, with D uncertain. The CDR3 DNA sequence: TGTGCCAGCAGTGACCAGGCGTCGGAGGGTCAGCCCCAGCATTTT. Translation: CASSDQASEGQPQHF.